This T cell receptor (beta chain) was identified in a study of regulatory T cells in long-lasting Graves disease. The authors built TCR beta libraries using iRepertoire HTBI primers and Arm-PCR of CDR3 regions. Via MiXCR, TCRdb re-called the multiplex PCR reads, giving one row per CDR3 protein. Among 400,000 to 500,000 distinct CDR3 sequences listed, about a sixth were seen once. Time point of the sample: newly diagnosed GD, antithyroid drugs for less than 3 months. RNA isolated from PBMCs was used to make the TCR library. Germline CDR1 reads KGHDR; CDR2 reads SFDVKD. The V gene lost 4 bases and the J gene lost 8 bases, with 17 bases spanning the gap. The CDR3 extends over 15 amino acids. These records were also assigned to another study, of T cells in Graves' hyperthyroidism and ophthalmopathy. That source notes: Ophthalmopathy and stable hyperthyroidism were separated by a 13 V-J model.

The TCR comes from a woman under 30 with Graves disease. Sequencing used peripheral blood mononuclear cells (PBMCs), obtained at new diagnosis, from a patient treated with antithyroid drugs. V and J are TRBV24-1 and TRBJ2-1; tentatively, D is TRBD2 (6 bases). Here the CDR3 DNA reads TGTGCCACCAGTGACCGCGGGACTGCCAAAGATGAGCAGTTCTTC. It specifies CATSDRGTAKDEQFF.